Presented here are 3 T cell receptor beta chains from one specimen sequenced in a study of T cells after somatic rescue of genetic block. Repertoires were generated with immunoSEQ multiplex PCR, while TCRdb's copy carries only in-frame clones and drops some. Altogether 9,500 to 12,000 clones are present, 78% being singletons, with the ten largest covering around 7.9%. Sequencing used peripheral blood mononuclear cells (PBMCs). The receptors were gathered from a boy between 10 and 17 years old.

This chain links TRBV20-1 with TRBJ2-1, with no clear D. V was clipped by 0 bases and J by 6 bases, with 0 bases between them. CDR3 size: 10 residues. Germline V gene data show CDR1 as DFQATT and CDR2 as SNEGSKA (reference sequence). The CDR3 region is CSARDNEQFF. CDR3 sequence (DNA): TGCAGTGCTAGAGACAATGAGCAGTTCTTC.

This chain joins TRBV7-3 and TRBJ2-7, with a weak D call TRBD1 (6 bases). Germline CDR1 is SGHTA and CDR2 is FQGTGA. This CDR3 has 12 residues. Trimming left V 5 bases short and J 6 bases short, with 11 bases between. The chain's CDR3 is CASSTRGTEQYF. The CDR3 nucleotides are TGTGCCAGCAGCACCAGGGGAACCGAGCAGTACTTC.

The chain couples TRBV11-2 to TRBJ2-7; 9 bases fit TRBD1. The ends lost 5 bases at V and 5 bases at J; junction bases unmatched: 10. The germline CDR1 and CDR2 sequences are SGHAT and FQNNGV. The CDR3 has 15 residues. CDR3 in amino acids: CASSPQGGQGNEQYF. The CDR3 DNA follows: TGTGCCAGCAGCCCCCAGGGGGGACAGGGCAACGAGCAGTACTTC.